This is a list of T cell receptor beta chains from one sample in a study of identical twins. Via MiXCR, TCRdb re-called the 5' RACE reads, giving one row per CDR3 protein. This sample yields hundreds of thousands of distinct CDR3 sequences, of which 9% to 15% are seen a single time; around 1.5% belongs to the top ten. The sample was also reused in another study, on yellow fever vaccine responses in identical twins.

Sequenced: PBMCs. These receptors all come from a woman between 18 and 29 years old in good health. Both conserved end residues are part of each CDR3. The D gene is left open where the match is weak. Where a row states a size, it is once, few, many or the class of an expanded clone; other rows omit it.

v_gene	j_gene	abundance	d_gene	CDR3nt	CDR3aa
TRBV29-1	TRBJ2-3	once	.	TGCAGCGTTTTGTCAGATACGCAGTATTTT	CSVLSDTQYF
TRBV29-1	TRBJ2-1	.	TRBD2	TGCAGCGTTCCTCCGGGACTAGCGGGAGGCGTCTACAATGAGCAGTTCTTC	CSVPPGLAGGVYNEQFF
TRBV7-6	TRBJ2-2	.	TRBD1	TGTGCCAGCAGCGACGACAGGGGGTACACCGGGGAGCTGTTTTTT	CASSDDRGYTGELFF
TRBV7-9	TRBJ2-3	.	.	TGTGCCAGCAGCTTAGCCGTTCAGACCACAGATACGCAGTATTTT	CASSLAVQTTDTQYF
TRBV9	TRBJ2-5	few	.	TGTGCCAGCAGCGTAGGTACGAATCCACAAGAGACCCAGTACTTC	CASSVGTNPQETQYF
TRBV20-1	TRBJ1-1	few	.	TGCAGTGCCCGGGGGCACGCTGAAGCTTTCTTT	CSARGHAEAFF
TRBV10-3	TRBJ2-3	few	.	TGTGCCATCAGTGAGTCTGGGGATTCTAGCACAGATACGCAGTATTTT	CAISESGDSSTDTQYF
TRBV15	TRBJ2-5	few	.	TGTGCCACCAGCAGAGATCCCCTAGAGACCCAGTACTTC	CATSRDPLETQYF
TRBV4-1	TRBJ2-7	.	TRBD1	TGCGCCAGCAGCCGAAGGGAGGGACAGGGAAGCTCCTACGAGCAGTACTTC	CASSRREGQGSSYEQYF
TRBV24-1	TRBJ1-2	many	TRBD1	TGTGCCACCAGTGACTCCGACAGGGAGAATGGCTACACCTTC	CATSDSDRENGYTF
TRBV2	TRBJ1-1	many	TRBD1	TGTGCCAGCAGTGAGGCAGGGGGCGAACATGCTTTCTTT	CASSEAGGEHAFF
TRBV20-1	TRBJ2-1	.	.	TGCAGTGCTACTGTTTACGGAAACAATGAGCAGTTCTTC	CSATVYGNNEQFF
TRBV4-2	TRBJ2-3	many	TRBD2	TGTGCCAGCAGCCCCATAGCGGGGGCAGGGGATACGCAGTATTTT	CASSPIAGAGDTQYF
TRBV20-1	TRBJ1-1	few	.	TGCAGTGCGCCACATGAGGCCCATCTGCGAAACACTGAAGCTTTCTTT	CSAPHEAHLRNTEAFF
TRBV24-1	TRBJ2-3	few	TRBD1	TGTGCCACCAGTGACCCCCATCTCGACAGGGCTGGAGATACGCAGTATTTT	CATSDPHLDRAGDTQYF
TRBV3-1	TRBJ1-1	few	.	TGTGCCAGCAGCCCAGTGGGGGCTAGCTTAGGTTTCTTT	CASSPVGASLGFF
TRBV20-1	TRBJ2-2	many	.	TGCAGTGCCCGCCAGCATAGTAACACCGGGGAGCTGTTTTTT	CSARQHSNTGELFF
TRBV10-2	TRBJ2-1	.	TRBD2	TGCGCCAGCAGTGAAGATAGCGGGGGAAACTCCTACAATGAGCAGTTCTTC	CASSEDSGGNSYNEQFF
TRBV5-1	TRBJ1-1	few	TRBD1	TGCGCCAGCAGCTTTATACAGGGGGCGGGGGAAGCTTTCTTT	CASSFIQGAGEAFF
TRBV5-5	TRBJ2-2	.	TRBD1	TGTGCCAGCAGCATAGACAGGGCCCTCGGGGAGCTGTTTTTT	CASSIDRALGELFF
TRBV10-3	TRBJ2-1	once	TRBD1	TGTGCCATCAGTGAGGCGGCAGGGGGCTCCTACAATGAGCAGTTCTTC	CAISEAAGGSYNEQFF
TRBV6-4	TRBJ1-1	.	.	TGTGCCAGCACTTACGGGACGGAAGCTTTCTTT	CASTYGTEAFF
TRBV5-1	TRBJ1-1	many	.	TGTGCCAGCAGTTTCGCCGGTGGCACTGAAGCTTTCTTT	CASSFAGGTEAFF
TRBV20-1	TRBJ1-1	many	.	TGCAGTGCCCGGAGAGTTGAAGCTTTCTTT	CSARRVEAFF
TRBV7-2	TRBJ1-1	.	.	TGTGCCAGCAGCTTATTTGATGAAGCTTTCTTT	CASSLFDEAFF
TRBV3-1	TRBJ2-1	.	.	TGTGCCAGCAGCCCACCCTCGGCGCGAGGCCCCCACAATGAGCAGTTCTTC	CASSPPSARGPHNEQFF
TRBV29-1	TRBJ1-2	.	.	TGCAGCGCCGAGGACTATGGCTACACCTTC	CSAEDYGYTF
TRBV7-2	TRBJ2-1	.	TRBD1	TGTGCCAGCAGCCCACCTAGGGGGCAGAGCAATGAGCAGTTCTTC	CASSPPRGQSNEQFF
TRBV12-3/TRBV12-4	TRBJ2-4	few	.	TGTGCCACCGGGTTGACCATGGGGGGCAACATTCAGTACTTC	CATGLTMGGNIQYF
TRBV3-1	TRBJ1-2	few	.	TGTGCCAGCAGCCACCGAACCTCAAATGGCTACACCTTC	CASSHRTSNGYTF
TRBV18	TRBJ2-2	.	.	TGTGCCAGCACGGAGGACAGTGAGAACACCGGGGAGCTGTTTTTT	CASTEDSENTGELFF